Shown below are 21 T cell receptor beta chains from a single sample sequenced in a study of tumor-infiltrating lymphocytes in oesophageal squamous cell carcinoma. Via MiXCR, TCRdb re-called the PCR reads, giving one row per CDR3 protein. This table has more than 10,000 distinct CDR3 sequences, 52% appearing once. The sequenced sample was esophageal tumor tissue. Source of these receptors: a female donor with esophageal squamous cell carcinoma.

The CDR3 reads CASSTTGRRLATQYF. The DNA for the CDR3 is TGTGCCAGCAGCACGACGGGTCGGAGATTGGCTACGCAGTATTTT. The chain joins TRBV6-1 to TRBJ2-3; D is unresolved. Per germline, CDR1 MNHNS and CDR2 SASEGT. Trimming cost V 6 bases and J 8 bases, with 21 bases left between them. This CDR3 contains 15 residues.

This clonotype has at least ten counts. The CDR3 loop reads CASSPRQGPYEQYF. Here the CDR3 DNA reads TGCGCCAGCAGCCCCCGACAGGGGCCCTACGAGCAGTACTTC. The chain recombines TRBV5-1 with TRBJ2-7; 8 bases map to TRBD1. After removal of 4 bases from V and 2 bases from J, the junction contained 5 bases not matched to a gene. Germline CDR1 is SGHRS and CDR2 is YFSETQ. The CDR3 runs to 14 residues.

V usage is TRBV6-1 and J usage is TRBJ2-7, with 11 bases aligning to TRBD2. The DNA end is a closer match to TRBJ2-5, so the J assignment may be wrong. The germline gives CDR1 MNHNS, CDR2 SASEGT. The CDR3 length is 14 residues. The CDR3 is CASTLGLAVETQYF. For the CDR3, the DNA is TGTGCCAGCACCTTGGGACTAGCGGTGGAGACCCAGTACTTC.

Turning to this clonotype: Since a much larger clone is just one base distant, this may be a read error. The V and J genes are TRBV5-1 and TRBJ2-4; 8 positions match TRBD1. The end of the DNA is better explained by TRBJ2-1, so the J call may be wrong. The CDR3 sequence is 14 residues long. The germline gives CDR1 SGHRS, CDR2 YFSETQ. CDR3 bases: TGCGCCAGCAGCCCCCGACAGGGGCCCTACGAGCAGTTCTTC. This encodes CASSPRQGPYEQFF.

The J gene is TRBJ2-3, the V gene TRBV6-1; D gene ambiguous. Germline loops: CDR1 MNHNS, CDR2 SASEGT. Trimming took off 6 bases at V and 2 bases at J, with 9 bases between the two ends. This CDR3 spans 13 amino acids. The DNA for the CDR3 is TGTGCCAGCAGCCATACGCACACAGATACGCAGTATTTT. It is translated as CASSHTHTDTQYF.

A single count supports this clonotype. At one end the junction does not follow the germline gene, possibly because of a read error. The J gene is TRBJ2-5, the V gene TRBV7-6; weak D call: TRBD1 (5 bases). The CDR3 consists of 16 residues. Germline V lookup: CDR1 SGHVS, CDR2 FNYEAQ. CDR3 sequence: CASSSTPTGNGETQYF. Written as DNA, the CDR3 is TGTGCTAGCAGCTCAACCCCCACAGGAAATGGAGAGACCCAGTACTTC.

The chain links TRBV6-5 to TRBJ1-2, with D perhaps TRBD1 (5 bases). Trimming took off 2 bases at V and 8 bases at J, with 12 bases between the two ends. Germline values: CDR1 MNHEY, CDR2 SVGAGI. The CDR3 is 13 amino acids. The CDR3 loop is CASSYDSVGGYTF. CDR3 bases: TGTGCCAGCAGTTACGACAGCGTGGGCGGCTACACCTTC.

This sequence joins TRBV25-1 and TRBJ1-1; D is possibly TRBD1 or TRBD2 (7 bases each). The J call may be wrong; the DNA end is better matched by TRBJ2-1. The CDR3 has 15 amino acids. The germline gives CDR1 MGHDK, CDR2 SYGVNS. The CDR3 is CASSESGGGYNEQFF. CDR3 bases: TGTGCCAGCAGTGAATCAGGGGGGGGCTACAATGAGCAGTTCTTC.

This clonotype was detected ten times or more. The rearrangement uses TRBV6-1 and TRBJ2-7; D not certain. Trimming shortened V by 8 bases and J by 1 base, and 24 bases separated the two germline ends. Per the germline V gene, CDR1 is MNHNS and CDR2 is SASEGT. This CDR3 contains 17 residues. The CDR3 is CASRRWVGRHYSYEQYF. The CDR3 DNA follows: TGTGCCAGCCGCCGGTGGGTAGGCCGGCACTATTCCTACGAGCAGTACTTC.

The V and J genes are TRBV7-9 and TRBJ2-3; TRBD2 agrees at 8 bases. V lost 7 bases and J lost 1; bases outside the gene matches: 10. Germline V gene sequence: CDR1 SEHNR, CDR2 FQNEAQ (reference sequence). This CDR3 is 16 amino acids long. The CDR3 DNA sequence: TGTGCCAGCACCTTCCATTTAGCGGGACGCACAGATACGCAGTATTTT. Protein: CASTFHLAGRTDTQYF.

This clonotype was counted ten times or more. The CDR3 reads CASRYEGFASQPQHF. The CDR3 DNA reads as TGTGCCAGCAGGTACGAGGGTTTTGCAAGTCAGCCCCAGCATTTT. V usage is TRBV5-5 and J usage is TRBJ1-5; D uncertain. This CDR3 contains 15 residues. Per the germline V gene, CDR1 is SGHKS and CDR2 is YYEKEE (reference sequence). The germline V and J ends were trimmed by 5 bases and 6 bases, with 18 bases remaining between them. Based on the CDR3 plus reference TRBV5-5 and TRBJ1-5, the full variable domain is DAGVTQSPTHLIKTRGQQVTLRCSPISGHKSVSWYQQVLGQGPQFIFQYYEKEERGRGNFPDRFSARQFPNYSSELNVNALLLGDSALYLCASRYEGFASQPQHFGDGTRLSIL.

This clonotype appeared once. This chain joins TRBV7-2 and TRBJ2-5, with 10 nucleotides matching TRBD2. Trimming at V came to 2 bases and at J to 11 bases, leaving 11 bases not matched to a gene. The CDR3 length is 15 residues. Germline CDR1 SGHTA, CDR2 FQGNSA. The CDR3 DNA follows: TGTGCCAGCAGCTTAATGTCTAGCGGGAGTGTGGCGCAGTACTTC. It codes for CASSLMSSGSVAQYF.

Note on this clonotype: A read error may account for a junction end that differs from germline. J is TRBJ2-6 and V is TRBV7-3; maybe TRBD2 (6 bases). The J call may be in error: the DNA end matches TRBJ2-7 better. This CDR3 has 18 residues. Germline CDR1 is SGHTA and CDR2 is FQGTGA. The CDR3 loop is CVSSLESGVGHATDTQYF. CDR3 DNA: TGTGTCAGCAGCTTAGAGTCGGGAGTGGGGCACGCCACAGATACGCAGTACTTC.

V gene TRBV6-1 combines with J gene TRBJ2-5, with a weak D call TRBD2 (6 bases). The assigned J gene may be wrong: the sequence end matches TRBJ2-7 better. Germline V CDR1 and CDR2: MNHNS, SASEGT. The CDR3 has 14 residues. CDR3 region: CALRSAGTSYEQYF. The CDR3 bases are TGTGCTCTCCGTTCAGCGGGCACGTCCTACGAGCAGTACTTC.

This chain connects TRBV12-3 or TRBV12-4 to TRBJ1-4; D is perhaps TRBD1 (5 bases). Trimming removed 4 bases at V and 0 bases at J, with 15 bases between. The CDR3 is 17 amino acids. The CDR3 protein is CASSWGRELATNEKLFF. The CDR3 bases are TGTGCCAGCAGTTGGGGCAGGGAACTTGCAACTAATGAAAAACTGTTTTTT.

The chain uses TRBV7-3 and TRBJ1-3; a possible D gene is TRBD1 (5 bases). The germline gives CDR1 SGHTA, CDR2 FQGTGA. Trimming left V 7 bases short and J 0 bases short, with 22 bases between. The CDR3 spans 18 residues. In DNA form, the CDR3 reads TGTGCCAGCATCAGAGTGACGGGACTTACGAACTCTGGAAACACCATATATTTT. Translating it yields CASIRVTGLTNSGNTIYF.

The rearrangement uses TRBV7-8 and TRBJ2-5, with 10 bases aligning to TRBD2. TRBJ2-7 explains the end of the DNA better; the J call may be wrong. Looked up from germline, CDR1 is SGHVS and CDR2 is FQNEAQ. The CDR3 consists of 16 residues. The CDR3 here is CASSSALGSGGNEQYF. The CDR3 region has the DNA TGTGCCAGCAGCTCTGCCCTGGGTAGCGGGGGGAACGAGCAGTACTTC.

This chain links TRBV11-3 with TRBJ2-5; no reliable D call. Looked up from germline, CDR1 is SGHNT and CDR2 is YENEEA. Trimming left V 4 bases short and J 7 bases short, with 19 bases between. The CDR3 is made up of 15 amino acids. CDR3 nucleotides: TGTGCCAGCAGCTCCTTTGGTGGACCGTATGTGACCCAGTACTTC. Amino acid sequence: CASSSFGGPYVTQYF.

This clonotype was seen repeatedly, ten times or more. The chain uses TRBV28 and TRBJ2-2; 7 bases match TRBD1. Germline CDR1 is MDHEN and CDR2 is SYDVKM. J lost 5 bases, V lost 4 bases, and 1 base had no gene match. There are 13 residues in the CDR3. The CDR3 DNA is TGTGCCAGCAGTTCCAGGGGGACCGGGGAGCTGTTTTTT. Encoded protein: CASSSRGTGELFF.

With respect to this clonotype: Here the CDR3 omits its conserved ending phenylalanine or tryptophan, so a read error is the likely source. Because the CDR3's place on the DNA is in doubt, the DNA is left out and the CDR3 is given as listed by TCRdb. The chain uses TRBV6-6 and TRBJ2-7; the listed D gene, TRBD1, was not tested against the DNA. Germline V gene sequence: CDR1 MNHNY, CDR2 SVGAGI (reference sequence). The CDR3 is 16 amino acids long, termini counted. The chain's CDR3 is CASGRGTGAYEQYFGS.

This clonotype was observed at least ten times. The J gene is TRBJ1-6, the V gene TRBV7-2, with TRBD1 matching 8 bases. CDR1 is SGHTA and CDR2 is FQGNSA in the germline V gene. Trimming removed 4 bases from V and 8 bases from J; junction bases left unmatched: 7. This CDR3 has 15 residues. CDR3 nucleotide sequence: TGTGCCAGCAGCTGGGGACAGGTTTTAGATTCACCCCTCCACTTT. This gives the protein CASSWGQVLDSPLHF. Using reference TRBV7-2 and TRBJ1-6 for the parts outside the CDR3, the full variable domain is GAGVSQSPSNKVTEKGKDVELRCDPISGHTALYWYRQSLGQGLEFLIYFQGNSAPDKSGLPSDRFSAERTGGSVSTLTIQRTQQEDSAVYLCASSWGQVLDSPLHFGNGTRLTVT.